This paragraph reports one T cell receptor beta chain. Its antigen is currently unknown. Clones were read by immunoSEQ multiplex PCR, and TCRdb kept only the in-frame ones, dropping some. The table includes 5,000 or so clones, 65% to 80% detected once. Germline CDR1 and CDR2: SGHNT and YYREEE (reference sequence). The CDR3 consists of 13 residues. V lost 3 bases to trimming and J lost 0 bases, with 5 bases between them. The data belong to a study of T cells in tumors after PD-1 blockade. Findings of the study overall: In squamous cell carcinoma, about half of expanded exhausted clones were novel versus approximately 29% of other expanded CD8+ clones.

The chain recombines TRBV5-4 with TRBJ2-3, with D tentatively TRBD2 (5 bases). Material: tumor tissue, obtained before anti-PD-1 treatment. The receptor comes from a human donor with cutaneous squamous cell carcinoma. The CDR3 spells CASSWTSTDTQYF. In DNA, the CDR3 is TGTGCCAGCAGCTGGACTAGCACAGATACGCAGTATTTT.